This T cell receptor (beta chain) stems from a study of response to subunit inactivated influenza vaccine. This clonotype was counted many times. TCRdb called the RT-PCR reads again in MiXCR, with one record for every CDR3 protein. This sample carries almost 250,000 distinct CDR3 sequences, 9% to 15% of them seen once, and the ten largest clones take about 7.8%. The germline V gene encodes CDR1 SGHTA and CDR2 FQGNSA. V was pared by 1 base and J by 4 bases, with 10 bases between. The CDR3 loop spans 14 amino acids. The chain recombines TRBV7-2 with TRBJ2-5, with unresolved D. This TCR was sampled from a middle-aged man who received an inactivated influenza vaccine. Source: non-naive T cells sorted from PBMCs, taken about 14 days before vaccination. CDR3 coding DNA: TGTGCCAGCAGCTTAGTGGGGTCGGGAGAGACCCAGTACTTC. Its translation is CASSLVGSGETQYF.